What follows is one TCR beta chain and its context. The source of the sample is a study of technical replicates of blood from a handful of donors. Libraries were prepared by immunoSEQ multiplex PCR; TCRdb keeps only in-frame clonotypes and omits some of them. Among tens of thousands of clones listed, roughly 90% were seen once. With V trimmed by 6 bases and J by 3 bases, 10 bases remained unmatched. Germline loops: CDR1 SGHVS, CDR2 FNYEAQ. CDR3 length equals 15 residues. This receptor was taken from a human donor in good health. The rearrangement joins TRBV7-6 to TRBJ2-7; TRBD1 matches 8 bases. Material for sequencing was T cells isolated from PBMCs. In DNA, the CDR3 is TGTGCCAGCAGTTCGGGCACCGGGACAGGCTACGAGCAGTACTTC. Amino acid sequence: CASSSGTGTGYEQYF.